This T cell receptor (beta chain) was retrieved from a study of cytomegalovirus exposure and HLA in healthy donors. Primers included in the PCR were 60 Vbeta and 13 Jbeta primers. The repertoire was sequenced with immunoSEQ multiplex PCR; TCRdb's copy has only in-frame clones and lacks some. Among around 150,000 clones, less than 9.5% were seen once, and the ten largest hold roughly 1.9%. CDR1 and CDR2 (germline): SQVTM, ANQGSEA. This CDR3 is 13 amino acids long. Trimming took off 5 bases at V and 4 bases at J, with 15 bases between the two ends. The sequence derives from a male donor in good health and CMV-seronegative. V usage is TRBV29-1 and J usage is TRBJ2-7; no reliable D call. Sequences were obtained from PBMCs. The CDR3 sequence is CSVCLAAQYEQYF. The CDR3 region has the DNA TGCAGCGTTTGTTTGGCGGCGCAGTACGAGCAGTACTTC.